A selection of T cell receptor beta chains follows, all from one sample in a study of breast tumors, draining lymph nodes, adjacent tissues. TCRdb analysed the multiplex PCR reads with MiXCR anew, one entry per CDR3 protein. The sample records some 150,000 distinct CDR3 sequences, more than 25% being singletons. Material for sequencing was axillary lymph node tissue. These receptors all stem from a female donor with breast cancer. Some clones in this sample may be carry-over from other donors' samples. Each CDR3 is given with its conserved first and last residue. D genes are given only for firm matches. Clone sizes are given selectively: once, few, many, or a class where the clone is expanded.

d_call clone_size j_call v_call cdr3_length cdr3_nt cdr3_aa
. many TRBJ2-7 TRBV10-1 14 TGCGCCAGCAGTGCCGGGACTGAGACCTACGAGCAGTACTTC CASSAGTETYEQYF
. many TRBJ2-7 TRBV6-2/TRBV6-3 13 TGTGCCAGCAGGATAGCGGCCCCCTACGAGCAGTACTTC CASRIAAPYEQYF
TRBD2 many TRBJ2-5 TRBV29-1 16 TGCAGCGTTGAAGGGAGGAGACTAGCGGATCAAGAGACCCAGTACTTC CSVEGRRLADQETQYF
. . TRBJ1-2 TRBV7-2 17 TGTGCCAGCAGCTTACCAATCGCACCTGGAGGGGATAGGGGCTACACCTTC CASSLPIAPGGDRGYTF
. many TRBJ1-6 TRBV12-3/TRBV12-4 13 TGTGCCAGCAGTTCTCCGGGGAATTCACCCCTCCACTTT CASSSPGNSPLHF
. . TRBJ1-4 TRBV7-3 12 TGTACCAGCAGCTTAGGGGTGGAAAAACTGTCTTTT CTSSLGVEKLSF
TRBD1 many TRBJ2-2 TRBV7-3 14 TGTGCCAGCAGCTCGACAGGGTCAACCGGGGAGCTGTTTTTT CASSSTGSTGELFF
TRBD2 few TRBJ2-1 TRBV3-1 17 TGTGCCAGCAGCCGAGGGACTAGCGGGAGGGCCAGCCATGAGCAGTTCTTC CASSRGTSGRASHEQFF
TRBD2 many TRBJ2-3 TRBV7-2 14 TGTGCCAGCAGCTTCGGCAGCGGGACCCATACGCAGTATTTT CASSFGSGTHTQYF
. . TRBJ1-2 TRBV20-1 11 TGCAGTTCCGAGAAAGAGTATGGCTACACCTTC CSSEKEYGYTF
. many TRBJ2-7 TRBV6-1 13 TGTGCCAGCAGTGGTCCAGGGGGGTACGAGCAGTACTTC CASSGPGGYEQYF
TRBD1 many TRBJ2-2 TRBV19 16 TGTGCCAGTAGTACCCAGGGGGCGCGACGCACCGGGGAGCTGTTTTTT CASSTQGARRTGELFF
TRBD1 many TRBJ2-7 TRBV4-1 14 TGCGCCAGCAGCCGAGGGACAGGACCGTACGAGCAGTACTTC CASSRGTGPYEQYF
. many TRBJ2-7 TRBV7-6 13 TGTGCCAGCAGCTCCTCGGACTCCTACGAGCAGTACTTC CASSSSDSYEQYF
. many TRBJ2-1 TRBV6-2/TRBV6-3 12 TGTGCCAGCAGTTACGCGTCCCATGAGCAGTTCTTC CASSYASHEQFF
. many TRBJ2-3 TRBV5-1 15 TGCGCCAGCAGCTTGCTAGGGACCAGCACAGATACGCAGTATTTT CASSLLGTSTDTQYF
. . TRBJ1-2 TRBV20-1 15 TGTGGTGCTAGAGATATGCTGGATGGTGACTATGGCTACACCTTC CGARDMLDGDYGYTF
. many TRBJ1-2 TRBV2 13 TGTGCCAGTCCCGGAGGTCCTAACTATGGCTACACCTTC CASPGGPNYGYTF
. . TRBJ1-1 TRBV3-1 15 TGTGCCAGCAGCCAAGACCCGGGGGGAAGGACTGAAGCTCTCTTT CASSQDPGGRTEALF
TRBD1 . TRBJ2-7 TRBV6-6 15 TGTGCCAGCAGCTCTCCCGGGACAGGACTCTACGAGCAGTACTTC CASSSPGTGLYEQYF
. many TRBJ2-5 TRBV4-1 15 TGCGCCAGCAGCCCCCCTCTCGGGGATAAAGAGACCCAGTACTTC CASSPPLGDKETQYF
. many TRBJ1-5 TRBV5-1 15 TGCGCCAGCAGCTTGGGGGTGGCAGGCAATCAGCCCCAGCATTTT CASSLGVAGNQPQHF
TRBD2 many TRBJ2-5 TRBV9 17 TGTGCCAGCAGCGTAGCTCCACTAGCGGGGGGGCTGGAGACCCAGTACTTC CASSVAPLAGGLETQYF
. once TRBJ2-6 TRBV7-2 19 TGTGCCAGCAGCTTAGTGGGCAGGGGTGGGTTCGCCGGGGCCAACGTCCTGACTTTC CASSLVGRGGFAGANVLTF
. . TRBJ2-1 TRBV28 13 TGTGCCAGCAGGTCTACAGGGTCAGGCGAGCAGTTCTTC CASRSTGSGEQFF
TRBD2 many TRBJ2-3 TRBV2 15 TGTGCCAGGAGACTAGCGGGGGGGCGCCCAGATACGCAGTATTTT CARRLAGGRPDTQYF
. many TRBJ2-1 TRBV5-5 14 TGTGCCAGCAGCCCGAGATTCAGGGGCGATGAGCAGTTCTTC CASSPRFRGDEQFF